This TCR beta chain was documented in a study of blood T cell repertoires in COVID-19. Each participant's cohort was designated according to participant-reported clinical history. Produced via immunoSEQ multiplex PCR; TCRdb's table is partial and in-frame only. The sample has approximately 250,000 clones; approximately 90% are singletons. CDR3 length: 17 amino acids. J was trimmed by 0 bases and V by 2 bases; bases with no gene match: 6. Germline CDR1 MDHEN, CDR2 SYDVKM. This TCR came from a woman aged 25 to 39 with acute COVID-19. The specimen sequenced was PBMCs or T cells enriched from blood (not recorded which). The V call is TRBV28, the J call TRBJ1-3; TRBD1 agrees at 8 bases. CDR3 in amino acids: CASSLRTGSVSGNTIYF. CDR3 coding DNA: TGTGCCAGCAGTTTAAGGACAGGGTCCGTCTCTGGAAACACCATATATTTT.